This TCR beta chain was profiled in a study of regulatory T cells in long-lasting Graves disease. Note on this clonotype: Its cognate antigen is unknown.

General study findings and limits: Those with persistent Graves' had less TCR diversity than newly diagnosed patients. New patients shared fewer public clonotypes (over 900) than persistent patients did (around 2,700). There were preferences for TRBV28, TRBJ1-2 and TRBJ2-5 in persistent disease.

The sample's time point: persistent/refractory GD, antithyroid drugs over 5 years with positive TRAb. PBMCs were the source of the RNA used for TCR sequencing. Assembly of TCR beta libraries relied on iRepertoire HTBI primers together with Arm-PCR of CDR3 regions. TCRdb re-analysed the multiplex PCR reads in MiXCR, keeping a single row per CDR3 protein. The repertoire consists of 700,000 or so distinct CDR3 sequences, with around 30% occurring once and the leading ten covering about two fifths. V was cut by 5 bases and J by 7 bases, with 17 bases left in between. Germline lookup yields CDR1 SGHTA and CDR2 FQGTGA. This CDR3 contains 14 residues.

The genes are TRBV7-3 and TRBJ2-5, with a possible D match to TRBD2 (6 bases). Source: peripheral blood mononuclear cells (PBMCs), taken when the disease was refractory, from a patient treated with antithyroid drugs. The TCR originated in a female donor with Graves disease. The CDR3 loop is CASSLLAETPTQYF. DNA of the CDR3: TGTGCCAGCAGCCTACTAGCAGAAACGCCGACCCAGTACTTC. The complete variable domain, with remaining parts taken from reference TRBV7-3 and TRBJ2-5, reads GAGVSQTPSNKVTEKGKYVELRCDPISGHTALYWYRQSLGQGPEFLIYFQGTGAADDSGLPNDRFFAVRPEGSVSTLKIQRTERGDSAVYLCASSLLAETPTQYFGPGTRLLVL.